Sequencing of this T cell receptor (beta chain) was carried out in a study of human CD8 memory T cell subsets. Study conclusions and caveats: Precursor exhausted T cells shared very few clonotypes with stem-like memory T cells.

As for this clonotype: Its specificity is not known.

Germline assignment: CDR1 MGHRA and CDR2 YSYEKL. The CDR3 covers 15 residues. TCR beta libraries were made by UMI-labeled 5' RACE. TCRdb reprocessed the 5' RACE reads, keeping one entry per CDR3 protein, no DNA. This sample's table has under 20,000 distinct CDR3 sequences. What was sequenced was CD8+ T cells from PBMCs. This chain joins TRBV4-1 and TRBJ1-4; TCRdb indicates TRBD1, and absent DNA this call remains unverified. This TCR derives from a human donor in good health. CDR3 protein: CASSQERGGDEKLFF.